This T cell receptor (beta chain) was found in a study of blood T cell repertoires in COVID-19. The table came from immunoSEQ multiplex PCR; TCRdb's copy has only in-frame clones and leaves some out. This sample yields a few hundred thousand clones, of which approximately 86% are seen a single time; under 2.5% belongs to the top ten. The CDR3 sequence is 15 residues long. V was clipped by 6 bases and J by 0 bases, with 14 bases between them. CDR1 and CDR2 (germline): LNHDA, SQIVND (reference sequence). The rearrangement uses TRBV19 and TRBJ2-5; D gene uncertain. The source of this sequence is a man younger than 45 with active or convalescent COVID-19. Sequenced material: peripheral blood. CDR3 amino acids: CASRRQDKHQETQYF. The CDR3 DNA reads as TGTGCCAGTAGGAGACAAGACAAACACCAAGAGACCCAGTACTTC.